The present T cell receptor beta chain was sequenced within a study of cytomegalovirus exposure and HLA in healthy donors. Overall study: Earlier, 150 million to 200 million T cells were analyzed, and over 95 million unique TCR beta sequences were found among them. Points from the study as a whole: Later genetic work tied a missense DCLRE1C variant to beta-chain V and J trimming. Indistinguishable V segments such as TRBV6-2 and TRBV6-3 were excluded. In terms of immune exposure information, only CMV serostatus was available.

V shed 4 bases, J shed 2 bases, and the junction held 3 bases outside the gene matches. This CDR3 has 15 amino acids. The germline V gene encodes CDR1 SGHNT and CDR2 YYREEE (reference sequence). Vbeta (60) and Jbeta (13) primers were used in the PCR. Profiled with immunoSEQ multiplex PCR; TCRdb holds only in-frame clones, not every one. The data hold 150,000 to 200,000 clones, with around 81% observed a single time. A note on this clone: Its antigen remains unidentified. Other DNA sequences in the same sample also yield this CDR3.

This chain connects TRBV5-4 to TRBJ2-7; TRBD2 aligns across 13 bases. The sample taken for sequencing was PBMCs. The receptor was isolated from a woman aged 25 to 39 in good health and CMV-seronegative. The CDR3 sequence: CASSPGTSGTYEQYF. The CDR3 DNA is TGTGCCAGCAGCCCCGGGACTAGCGGGACCTACGAGCAGTACTTC.